Here is one T cell receptor beta chain with its context. The sample originates from a study of T-cell memory formation after mild COVID-19. The CDR3 spans 15 residues. Germline V gene lookup returns CDR1 SGHVS and CDR2 FNYEAQ. The V end was cut by 5 bases, the J end by 2 bases, with 15 bases between. TCRdb reprocessed the 5' RACE reads with MiXCR, giving one entry per CDR3 protein. Counted here are 190,000 or so distinct CDR3 sequences, around 25% occurring once; the ten biggest clones make up about an eighth. This sequence originates from an adult woman who had mild COVID-19 (a few samples of this study predate the infection). Cell type and time point are not known. The J gene is TRBJ2-5, the V gene TRBV7-6; D is possibly TRBD1 or TRBD2 (6 bases each). Specimen: PBMCs or a T cell subset sorted from them (not recorded which). The CDR3 here is CASSNRRGEQETQYF. Written as DNA, the CDR3 is TGTGCCAGCAGCAACAGAAGGGGGGAGCAAGAGACCCAGTACTTC. The variable domain in full, completed from reference TRBV7-6 and TRBJ2-5, reads GAGVSQSPRYKVTKRGQDVALRCDPISGHVSLYWYRQALGQGPEFLTYFNYEAQQDKSGLPNDRFSAERPEGSISTLTIQRTEQRDSAMYRCASSNRRGEQETQYFGPGTRLLVL.